The rows below give T cell receptor beta chains drawn from one sample of a study of early T cells in non-severe SARS-CoV-2 infection. Each CDR3 protein gets one entry after TCRdb re-called the 5' RACE reads with MiXCR. The sample gives approximately 19,000 distinct CDR3 sequences, more than 5% of which show up once; 6.3% is in the top ten. Sequenced sample: whole blood. The source of these receptors is an adult who was a healthcare worker with PCR-confirmed SARS-CoV-2 infection or an uninfected control (not recorded which). Each CDR3 is given with its conserved first and last residue. D genes are given only for firm matches. Rows give clone size only sometimes, using once, few, many, or a class for an expanded clone.

j_call,v_call,clone_size,d_call,cdr3_nt,cdr3_aa
TRBJ2-7,TRBV3-1,many,-,TGTGCCAGCAGCCAAGATCCCAGCTTCTCCTACGAGCAGTACTTC,CASSQDPSFSYEQYF
TRBJ1-4,TRBV11-2,few,-,TGTGCCAGCAGCACCCTCCGCACGGGGGCAGGTGAAAAACTGTTTTTT,CASSTLRTGAGEKLFF
TRBJ2-1,TRBV6-4,many,TRBD2,TGTGCCAGCAGTATAGGGACTAGTGCTAATGAGCAGTTCTTC,CASSIGTSANEQFF
TRBJ1-5,TRBV27,-,-,TGTGCCAGCAGTCCAGGGGCCAGCAATCAGCCCCAGCATTTT,CASSPGASNQPQHF
TRBJ2-1,TRBV13,medium-sized,TRBD2,TGTGCCAGCAAACGCGCGGGAGGACCCCATGAGCAGTTCTTC,CASKRAGGPHEQFF
TRBJ2-7,TRBV19,many,TRBD2,TGTGCCAGTAGTCTTGAGATAGCGGGAGGGAACGAGCAGTACTTC,CASSLEIAGGNEQYF
TRBJ1-5,TRBV4-1,many,TRBD1,TGCGCCAGCAGCCAAGAGGTGACAGGGAAGGAGCAGCCCCAGCATTTT,CASSQEVTGKEQPQHF
TRBJ2-1,TRBV11-3,many,TRBD2,TGTGCCAGCAGTTTAGCGGGGGGTGAGGATGAGCAGTTCTTC,CASSLAGGEDEQFF
TRBJ2-7,TRBV28,many,-,TGTGCCAGCAGTTCCCGCTACGAGCAGTACTTC,CASSSRYEQYF
TRBJ2-7,TRBV12-3/TRBV12-4,many,-,TGTGCCAGCAGCCGGCGGAGTGAGGTCTCCTACGAGCAGTACTTC,CASSRRSEVSYEQYF
TRBJ2-1,TRBV11-2,-,TRBD2,TGTGCCAGCAGCCGGACTAGCGGCAATGAGCAGTTCTTC,CASSRTSGNEQFF
TRBJ1-1,TRBV29-1,many,-,TGCAGCGTTGAAGGACAGGCCTCTGGAGCTGAAGCTTTCTTT,CSVEGQASGAEAFF
TRBJ2-7,TRBV20-1,few,-,TGCAGTGCCCAAGGCGGCGGAAGCGAGCAGTACTTC,CSAQGGGSEQYF
TRBJ2-1,TRBV20-1,few,-,TGCAGTGCTAGAGATGCGCTCTCGGCTCTTGAGCAGTTCTTC,CSARDALSALEQFF
TRBJ2-2,TRBV11-1,many,TRBD1,TGTGCCAGCAGCCTTGGGACAGGAGGCACCGGGGAGCTGTTTTTT,CASSLGTGGTGELFF
TRBJ1-6,TRBV7-9,medium-sized,-,TGTGCCAGCAGCACCCCGGGATACCCGGAGTCACCCCTCCACTTT,CASSTPGYPESPLHF
TRBJ2-7,TRBV2,medium-sized,TRBD2,TGTTCAGCTACGCTAGCGGGAAGCGGAGAGCAGTACTTC,CSATLAGSGEQYF
TRBJ2-2,TRBV11-2,many,-,-,CASSSIGHGGPGSCFF
TRBJ2-7,TRBV4-2,many,TRBD2,TGTGCCAGCAGCCAAGATGGACTAGCGGGAGGGTACGAGCAGTACTTC,CASSQDGLAGGYEQYF
TRBJ1-5,TRBV20-1,many,-,TGCAGTGCGGTGACACATAGCAATCAGCCCCAGCATTTT,CSAVTHSNQPQHF
TRBJ2-3,TRBV6-5,many,TRBD1,TGTGCCAGCAATCCCGGGACAGGGGGCTTGGATACGCAGTATTTT,CASNPGTGGLDTQYF
TRBJ2-7,TRBV12-3/TRBV12-4,many,TRBD2,TGTGCCAGCGCGGGGGCCTACGAGCAGTACTTC,CASAGAYEQYF
TRBJ2-1,TRBV24-1,many,-,TGTGCCACCAGTAGGGGTAATGAGCAGTTCTTC,CATSRGNEQFF
TRBJ1-5,TRBV15,few,-,TGTGCCACCAGCACTCGGACAGATAGCAATCAGCCCCAGCATTTT,CATSTRTDSNQPQHF
TRBJ1-3,TRBV30,many,-,TGTGCCTGGAGTGTACTAGAGAGCCCGTCTGGAAACACCATATATTTT,CAWSVLESPSGNTIYF
TRBJ2-3,TRBV18,many,-,TGTGCCAGCTCACCTGGACAGCCCACAGATACGCAGTATTTT,CASSPGQPTDTQYF
TRBJ2-2,TRBV4-1,medium-sized,-,TGCGCCAGCAGCCTCCCAACCGGGACGAAGAACACGGTCGAGCTGTTTTTT,CASSLPTGTKNTVELFF
TRBJ2-1,TRBV5-6,many,-,TGTGCCAGCAGCTTGCGTCTCAATGAGCAGTTCTTC,CASSLRLNEQFF
TRBJ1-2,TRBV12-5,many,-,TGTGCTAGTGGTTTGGCCATCGGACAGCTTATAGATGGCTACACCTTC,CASGLAIGQLIDGYTF